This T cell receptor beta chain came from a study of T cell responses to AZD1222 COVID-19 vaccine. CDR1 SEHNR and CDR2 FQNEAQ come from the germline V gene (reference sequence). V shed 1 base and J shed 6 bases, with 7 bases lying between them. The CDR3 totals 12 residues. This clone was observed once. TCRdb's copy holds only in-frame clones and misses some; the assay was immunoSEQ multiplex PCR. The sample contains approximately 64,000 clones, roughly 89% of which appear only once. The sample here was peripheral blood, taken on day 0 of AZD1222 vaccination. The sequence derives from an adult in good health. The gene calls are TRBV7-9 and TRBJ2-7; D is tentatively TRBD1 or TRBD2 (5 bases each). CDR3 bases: TGTGCCAGCAGCTTAGGAGGGACCGAGCAGTACTTC. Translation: CASSLGGTEQYF.